This T cell receptor beta chain was identified during a study of beta chain features in type 1 diabetes (dated by TCRdb to between 2017 and 2018). Describing the broader study: Mean age, gender distribution, total cell number and subset yield did not differ between patients and healthy donors. A total of 100 million to 110 million sorted cells were examined across all samples, and a strong correlation was observed between cell number per subset and RNA yield. Regulatory and stem cell-like memory subsets were isolated from only 8 patients and about eight healthy donors, whereas naive and central memory subsets came from all 30 or so donors. In the study, recently diagnosed type 1 diabetes patients and matched healthy donors were compared on the TCRB repertoires of their sorted circulating CD4+ T cell subsets.

The entire amount of isolated RNA was reverse transcribed using the High Capacity cDNA Reverse Transcription Kit, so the sequenced TCRB transcripts were expressed ones. Naive, central memory and regulatory T cell samples underwent deep immunoSEQ sequencing, averaging around 4 million total reads per sample. After sorted cells were lysed in RLT buffer, RNA was extracted with DNase-treated RNeasy Micro or Mini kits, with the choice depending on cell number. To prevent cross-contamination, every cell subset was processed on its own, while patient and healthy donor samples were processed together. The immunoSEQ multiplex PCR was used to amplify TCRB sequences from cDNA, yielding 87-bp fragments that span the CDR3 region. Amplicons were sequenced on the Illumina HiSeq platform. In the source study's methods: Synthetic template baselines were used to correct PCR bias computationally, reads within Hamming distance 2 were collapsed, and singletons that could not be merged were discarded. Reads were aligned against IMGT so that V, D and J genes, CDR3 length and insertions or deletions at six rearrangement sites could be assigned. Within each subset, clonotype counts were normalized to sorted cell number, and only after that were true diversity and Gini coefficients computed with the tcR R package. The overlap coefficient, calculated on TCRB nucleotide sequences, was used to measure repertoire sharing. TCRdb obtained this table from immuneACCESS and retained in-frame rearrangements with V and J assigned. These tables miss some clones; where compared with another copy, unresolved V genes account for less than half of the shortfall, and the remainder is unexplained. V, J and clone size derive from that table, while D and trimming were established from the DNA sequence. Recorded for this sample are some 300,000 clones; 8% of them occurred a single time. In total, the top ten clones hold about 0.93% of the sample.

Each donor gave one peripheral blood draw, approximately 110 mL on average, collected into heparinised tubes. Naive, central memory, regulatory and stem cell-like memory CD4+ T cells were sorted on a BD FACSAria II using a panel including CD45RO, CCR7, CD25, CD127, CD95 and CD27. Every sorted population had a purity above 95%. PBMCs were separated immediately by Lymphoprep density gradient centrifugation and were stained directly, without being cultured. So that batch effects would be minimized, each experiment stained and sorted samples in pairs, pairing one healthy donor with one patient. The CDR3 spans 16 residues, from the cysteine through the phenylalanine. Of all the DNA, just the CDR3 is kept, 48 bases in frame from base 1. V is cut by 6 bases and J by 1 base, and the space between the germline ends is 18 bases. The germline V gene provides CDR1 SGHTA and CDR2 FQGNSA. This clone was found a few times. This receptor's antigen is unknown. No much larger clone is present one base from it, and per-base qualities are unavailable.

The full study reports these points: PCR might favor shorter templates, but patient and control samples were amplified and corrected together, so any skew would affect both groups equally. Because cDNA was sequenced instead of genomic DNA, activated cells with high expression could be over-represented, although the groups did not differ in activation or CD3 levels. At VDJ recombination sites, patients with type 1 diabetes made fewer insertions and deleted more nucleotides, a pattern implying thymic rearrangement abnormalities. The naive, central memory and regulatory TCRB repertoires appeared to resemble one another more closely among patients than among healthy donors. A moderate but significant shortening of TCRB CDR3 length was observed in type 1 diabetes patients in all four CD4+ subsets. Only small numbers of individuals were included in the HLA sub-analyses, which left unresolved whether HLA type had any influence on TCRB rearrangement.

This chain is built from TRBV7-2 and TRBJ2-5, with a tentative D gene TRBD2 over 5 matching bases. The TCR comes from a woman younger than 35 in good health. Sequencing input: central memory CD4+ T cells from blood. The DNA is as follows: TGTGCCAGCAGTACTGGGGTCGGAGGAGGCCAAGAGACCCAGTACTTC. Its translation is CASSTGVGGGQETQYF.